The T cell receptor beta chain under discussion was sequenced for a study of OX40 agonist ivuxolimab in advanced cancers. At the level of the study: Melanoma, hepatocellular carcinoma, head and neck or renal cell cancer occurred in dose-escalation patients. People who had prior anti-PD-1, anti-PD-L1 or anti-CTLA-4 therapy could take part, and around 43% had some. Of the patients, three showed partial responses, one with hepatocellular carcinoma and two with cutaneous melanoma.

CDR1 and CDR2 (germline): MRHNA, SNTAGT. V trimming: 5 bases; J trimming: 4 bases; junction bases outside the gene matches: 8. This CDR3 spans 15 amino acids. Sequenced by immunoSEQ multiplex PCR; TCRdb stores in-frame clones only, minus some. The sample carries under 80,000 clones, roughly 87% recorded once. Material: CD4+ or CD8+ T cells sorted from blood, obtained in a trial of the OX40 agonist ivuxolimab. This sequence originates from an adult with an advanced solid tumor such as melanoma, head and neck, liver or kidney cancer. The chain employs TRBV6-4 and TRBJ2-1, with 7 bases fitting TRBD2. The CDR3 loop is CASSSSGQVYNEQFF. In DNA form, the CDR3 reads TGTGCCAGCAGTTCTAGCGGCCAAGTGTACAATGAGCAGTTCTTC.